The 9 T cell receptor beta chains given below trace back to one sample, sequenced in a study of blood T cell repertoires in COVID-19. The repertoire was sequenced with immunoSEQ multiplex PCR; TCRdb's copy has only in-frame clones and lacks some. This table has fewer than 120,000 clones, 65% to 90% appearing once. The sequenced sample consisted of peripheral blood. The receptor source for this set is a woman aged 55-70 years with acute or convalescent COVID-19.

The chain couples TRBV28 to TRBJ2-1; D perhaps matches TRBD2 (6 bases). CDR3 size: 14 residues. V was clipped by 7 bases and J by 2 bases, with 12 bases between them. Germline V lookup: CDR1 MDHEN, CDR2 SYDVKM. The CDR3 is CASTTPGAYNEQFF. In nucleotides, the CDR3 is TGTGCCAGCACCACCCCGGGGGCCTACAATGAGCAGTTCTTC.

This chain uses TRBV7-3 with TRBJ2-6, with TRBD1 as a possible D gene (5 bases). This CDR3 is 16 amino acids long. Deletions cut 3 bases from V and 0 bases from J, with 9 bases between. Germline V gene lookup returns CDR1 SGHTA and CDR2 FQGTGA. The DNA of the CDR3 is TGTGCCAGCAGCTTCAGACAGAACTCTGGGGCCAACGTCCTGACTTTC. Translated, it gives CASSFRQNSGANVLTF.

In this sample, this clone turned up once. The V call is TRBV9, the J call TRBJ1-2; D not resolved. V was cut by 0 bases and J by 4 bases, with 13 bases left in between. This CDR3 region has 15 residues. Germline lookup yields CDR1 SGDLS and CDR2 YYNGEE. CDR3 sequence: CASSVAPEAAYGYTF. CDR3 bases: TGTGCCAGCAGCGTAGCCCCGGAGGCGGCCTATGGCTACACCTTC.

The genes are TRBV9 and TRBJ2-7; 11 positions match TRBD2. CDR3 length: 14 amino acids. Germline CDR1 is SGDLS and CDR2 is YYNGEE. The trim removed 3 bases at V and 5 bases at J, leaving 4 bases unmatched. DNA for the CDR3: TGTGCCAGCAGCGAGGGACTAGCGGTCGACGAGCAGTACTTC. Amino acid sequence: CASSEGLAVDEQYF. Filled out from reference TRBV9 and TRBJ2-7, the complete variable domain reads DSGVTQTPKHLITATGQRVTLRCSPRSGDLSVYWYQQSLDQGLQFLIQYYNGEERAKGNILERFSAQQFPDLHSELNLSSLELGDSALYFCASSEGLAVDEQYFGPGTRLTVT.

Only one count was recorded for this clone. J is TRBJ1-6 and V is TRBV30, with D perhaps matching TRBD1 (6 bases). The germline CDR1 and CDR2 sequences are GTSNPN and SVGIG (reference sequence). The CDR3 has 15 amino acids. Trimming pared 3 bases from V and 6 bases from J, leaving 15 bases between. CDR3 nucleotide sequence: TGTGCCTGGAGGAACAGGGAGAGGTTTAATTCACCCCTCCACTTT. Amino acid sequence: CAWRNRERFNSPLHF.

The rearrangement joins TRBV4-3 to TRBJ2-7, with D perhaps matching TRBD1 (5 bases). V lost 4 bases, J lost 7 bases, and 14 bases lay in between. CDR3 length: 13 residues. Germline CDR1 LGHNA, CDR2 YSLEER. CDR3: CASSPNFREEQYF. In nucleotides, the CDR3 is TGCGCCAGCAGCCCCAACTTCAGGGAAGAGCAGTACTTC.

The rearrangement links TRBV6-6 to TRBJ2-5, with D maybe TRBD2 (5 bases). The CDR3 spans 13 residues. Per germline, CDR1 MNHNY and CDR2 SVGAGI (reference sequence). V gave up 0 bases and J gave up 12 bases, with 14 bases separating them. CDR3 sequence reads: CASSYSVQLAEYF. The DNA for the CDR3 is TGTGCCAGCAGTTACTCGGTCCAGCTAGCAGAGTACTTC.

This CDR3 reads CASSVGTGGVYEQYF. The CDR3 DNA reads TGTGCCAGCAGCGTAGGGACGGGAGGGGTCTACGAGCAGTACTTC. The chain has TRBV9 and TRBJ2-7; 8 bases line up with TRBD2. The trim removed 0 bases at V and 3 bases at J, leaving 5 bases unmatched. The CDR3 has 15 residues. Germline V lookup: CDR1 SGDLS, CDR2 YYNGEE.

The genes are TRBV7-3 and TRBJ2-1; TRBD2 agrees at 7 bases. V lost 2 bases to trimming and J lost 10 bases; unmatched junction nucleotides: 14. Germline V gene data show CDR1 as SGHTA and CDR2 as FQGTGA. There are 16 residues in the CDR3. CDR3 bases: TGTGCCAGCAGCTTACTCTCGGCGTCTAGCGGATCCGAGCAGTTCTTC. Translating it yields CASSLLSASSGSEQFF.